Following are 21 T cell receptor beta chains from one sample sequenced in a study of CD8 T cells in Susac syndrome. Random hexamers were used to reverse transcribe an amount of about 0.45 to 1 ug RNA. TCRdb analysed the immunoSEQ multiplex PCR reads with MiXCR anew, one entry per CDR3 protein. The sample has about 290,000 distinct CDR3 sequences, 70% to 90% seen once. Material: CD8+ T cells from PBMCs. These receptors were taken from a human donor with multiple sclerosis.

The chain links TRBV4-1 to TRBJ1-1; a weak D match, TRBD1 (5 bases). The CDR3 is 14 residues long. Deletions cut 0 bases from V and 3 bases from J, with 8 bases between. From germline, CDR1 is MGHRA and CDR2 YSYEKL. Here the CDR3 DNA reads TGCGCCAGCAGCCAAGATCCGGGGGACACTGAAGCTTTCTTT. Protein product: CASSQDPGDTEAFF.

This chain uses TRBV7-6 with TRBJ1-2; TRBD1 might be the D (6 bases). CDR1 is SGHVS and CDR2 is FNYEAQ in the germline V gene. The CDR3 runs to 14 residues. With 1 base removed from V and 4 bases from J, the gap between germline ends came to 10 bases. The DNA for the CDR3 is TGTGCCAGCAGCTTAGAGCAGGGGTTCTATGGCTACACCTTC. Translating it yields CASSLEQGFYGYTF.

This chain links TRBV19 with TRBJ2-7; D remains ambiguous. Between the trimmed V and J ends, which lost 4 bases and 2 bases, there was a span of 18 bases. Per the germline V gene, CDR1 is LNHDA and CDR2 is SQIVND (reference sequence). This CDR3 comprises 16 residues. The CDR3: CASSTRVFSGTYEQYF. In DNA, the CDR3 is TGTGCCAGTAGTACTAGGGTTTTCTCTGGAACCTACGAGCAGTACTTC. The full variable domain, its missing parts supplied by reference TRBV19 and TRBJ2-7, is DGGITQSPKYLFRKEGQNVTLSCEQNLNHDAMYWYRQDPGQGLRLIYYSQIVNDFQKGDIAEGYSVSREKKESFPLTVTSAQKNPTAFYLCASSTRVFSGTYEQYFGPGTRLTVT.

The V call is TRBV13, the J call TRBJ2-2; 9 nucleotides agree with TRBD2. Losses at the gene ends were 0 bases for V and 4 bases for J; bases not matched to a gene: 9. This CDR3 region has 18 residues. Germline-derived CDR1 and CDR2 are PRHDT and FYEKMQ (reference sequence). DNA of the CDR3: TGTGCCAGCAGCTTAGGCCCTAGCGGGAATCGGGTCACCGGGGAGCTGTTTTTT. Translating gives CASSLGPSGNRVTGELFF.

The sample holds one count of this clonotype. The chain uses TRBV28 and TRBJ2-7; TRBD1 matches 8 bases. The V gene's germline CDR1 is MDHEN and CDR2 SYDVKM. J lost 3 bases, V lost 6 bases, and 7 bases had no gene match. The CDR3 length is 14 residues. CDR3 region: CASSGQGSGYEQYF. DNA for the CDR3: TGTGCCAGCAGCGGACAGGGATCCGGCTACGAGCAGTACTTC. Combining the CDR3 with reference TRBV28 and TRBJ2-7 gives the whole variable domain DVKVTQSSRYLVKRTGEKVFLECVQDMDHENMFWYRQDPGLGLRLIYFSYDVKMKEKGDIPEGYSVSREKKERFSLILESASTNQTSMYLCASSGQGSGYEQYFGPGTRLTVT.

The rearrangement joins TRBV25-1 to TRBJ2-4; D is unresolved. V lost 2 bases to trimming and J lost 0 bases, with 14 bases between them. Germline V gene data show CDR1 as MGHDK and CDR2 as SYGVNS. The CDR3 length is 17 residues. The CDR3 region is CASSEGWALQAKNIQYF. The CDR3 nucleotides are TGTGCCAGCAGTGAAGGATGGGCACTCCAAGCCAAAAACATTCAGTACTTC.

This clonotype came up once. The chain recombines TRBV7-9 with TRBJ1-1, with D uncertain. The length of the CDR3 is 15 residues. V was trimmed by 2 bases and J by 0 bases, leaving 10 bases between them. Looked up from germline, CDR1 is SEHNR and CDR2 is FQNEAQ (reference sequence). Here the CDR3 DNA reads TGTGCCAGCAGCTTATATCACGGAATGAACACTGAAGCTTTCTTT. Its translation: CASSLYHGMNTEAFF. Using reference TRBV7-9 and TRBJ1-1 for the parts outside the CDR3, the full variable domain is DTGVSQNPRHKITKRGQNVTFRCDPISEHNRLYWYRQTLGQGPEFLTYFQNEAQLEKSRLLSDRFSAERPKGSFSTLEIQRTEQGDSAMYLCASSLYHGMNTEAFFGQGTRLTVV.

The chain links TRBV20-1 to TRBJ1-3; weak D call: TRBD1 (6 bases). Germline V gene data show CDR1 as DFQATT and CDR2 as SNEGSKA (reference sequence). V lost 6 bases and J lost 8, with 14 bases in between. The CDR3 sequence is 12 residues long. CDR3 DNA sequence: TGCAGTGCAAGAAAACAGGGCGACACCATATATTTT. Translating it yields CSARKQGDTIYF.

The rearrangement links TRBV6-5 to TRBJ2-5; 10 nucleotides agree with TRBD2. After removal of 0 bases from V and 5 bases from J, the junction contained 12 bases not matched to a gene. CDR1 is MNHEY, CDR2 SVGAGI, per germline. This CDR3 spans 18 amino acids. The CDR3 sequence is CASSYSGTSGRAAETQYF. The CDR3 bases are TGTGCCAGCAGTTACTCGGGGACCAGCGGGAGGGCCGCCGAGACCCAGTACTTC.

This chain connects TRBV24-1 to TRBJ2-5, with 11 bases matching TRBD1. Germline trimming cut 4 bases from V and 2 bases from J; bases unmatched to any gene: 5. In germline, CDR1 is KGHDR, CDR2 SFDVKD. The length of the CDR3 is 16 residues. DNA for the CDR3: TGTGCCACCAGTGACCCGGACAGGGGGCCTCAAGAGACCCAGTACTTC. Its translation: CATSDPDRGPQETQYF.

This sequence joins TRBV27 and TRBJ2-7; D is perhaps TRBD1 (6 bases). Deletions cut 4 bases from V and 0 bases from J, with 10 bases between. The CDR3 totals 14 residues. The germline CDR1 and CDR2 sequences are MNHEY and SMNVEV (reference sequence). CDR3 nucleotides: TGTGCCAGCAGTTACGACAGGTTCTCCTACGAGCAGTACTTC. It encodes CASSYDRFSYEQYF.

CDR3 in amino acids: CASSLSRAGERKVEKLFF. The DNA of the CDR3 is TGTGCCAGCAGCTTAAGTAGGGCAGGGGAACGGAAAGTCGAAAAACTGTTTTTT. The V call is TRBV13, the J call TRBJ1-4, with a possible D match to TRBD1 (6 bases). Germline CDR1 is PRHDT and CDR2 is FYEKMQ (reference sequence). Trimming pared 2 bases from V and 8 bases from J, leaving 24 bases between. The CDR3 is 18 amino acids.

The chain employs TRBV28 and TRBJ2-1; 10 bases match TRBD1. Germline-derived CDR1 and CDR2 are MDHEN and SYDVKM. This CDR3 spans 15 amino acids. Germline trimming cut 6 bases from V and 7 bases from J; bases unmatched to any gene: 9. The CDR3 nucleotides are TGTGCCAGCAGATTGGAGGACAGGGGGAGGAATGAGCAGTTCTTC. This codes for CASRLEDRGRNEQFF. The whole variable domain, remainder taken from reference TRBV28 and TRBJ2-1, is DVKVTQSSRYLVKRTGEKVFLECVQDMDHENMFWYRQDPGLGLRLIYFSYDVKMKEKGDIPEGYSVSREKKERFSLILESASTNQTSMYLCASRLEDRGRNEQFFGPGTRLTVL.

The chain couples TRBV6-5 to TRBJ2-2; perhaps TRBD2 as D (5 bases). CDR1 is MNHEY and CDR2 is SVGAGI in the germline V gene. This CDR3 spans 14 amino acids. Trimming stripped 2 bases from V and 6 bases from J, with 10 bases between. The DNA for the CDR3 is TGTGCCAGCAGTTACGTCGAGGGTGCCGGGGAGCTGTTTTTT. It yields the protein CASSYVEGAGELFF.

The chain carries TRBV21-1 and TRBJ2-2; the table gives TRBD1 as D, unverified against the DNA. TRBV21-1 is a pseudogene. The CDR3 is 15 residues long. In DNA form, the CDR3 reads TGTGCCACCCTCCTCCAAGGCAGGGGGGTCGGGGAGCTGTTTTTT. Its protein product is CATLLQGRGVGELFF.

The chain couples TRBV3-1 to TRBJ2-2; the D gene is possibly TRBD2 (5 bases). Trimming removed 3 bases from V and 4 bases from J, with 12 bases in between. The CDR3 is made up of 15 amino acids. CDR1 LGHDT and CDR2 YNNKEL come from the germline V gene (reference sequence). The CDR3 DNA is TGTGCCAGCAGCCATGATAACGCGGGCACCGGGGAGCTGTTTTTT. Residues: CASSHDNAGTGELFF.

The rearrangement links TRBV20-1 to TRBJ1-1, with a tentative D call TRBD1 (6 bases). Germline CDR1 reads DFQATT; CDR2 reads SNEGSKA (reference sequence). V was trimmed by 0 bases and J by 0 bases, leaving 17 bases between them. The CDR3 extends over 17 amino acids. The CDR3 spells CSARDPARTGMNTEAFF. Here the CDR3 DNA reads TGCAGTGCTAGAGATCCAGCCCGAACAGGGATGAACACTGAAGCTTTCTTT.

The chain carries TRBV5-1 and TRBJ2-1, with 8 bases lining up with TRBD2. Germline V lookup: CDR1 SGHRS, CDR2 YFSETQ. Losses at the gene ends were 0 bases for V and 8 bases for J; bases not matched to a gene: 4. This CDR3 has 14 residues. CDR3 protein: CASSLAGGYHEQFF. In DNA form, the CDR3 reads TGCGCCAGCAGCTTGGCGGGGGGGTATCATGAGCAGTTCTTC.

V usage is TRBV28 and J usage is TRBJ2-7; D may correspond to TRBD1 or TRBD2 (5 bases each). Between the trimmed V and J ends, which lost 6 bases and 1 base, there was a span of 16 bases. The CDR3 totals 15 residues. The germline V gene encodes CDR1 MDHEN and CDR2 SYDVKM. CDR3 nucleotides: TGTGCCAGCAGCCTAACTCGGGACGGGTCCTACGAGCAGTACTTC. This sequence encodes CASSLTRDGSYEQYF.

The V gene is TRBV23-1, the J gene TRBJ1-5; a possible D gene is TRBD1 (6 bases). TRBV23-1 is recorded as an ORF, its role being uncertain. CDR3 length: 13 residues. V dropped 7 bases and J dropped 7 bases, with 14 bases sitting between them. The CDR3 bases are TGCGCCAGCAAGACAGGATTAGACCAGCCCCAGCATTTT. Translation: CASKTGLDQPQHF.

The rearrangement joins TRBV7-9 to TRBJ2-7, with 7 bases that match TRBD1. CDR1 is SEHNR, CDR2 FQNEAQ, per germline (reference sequence). With V trimmed by 4 bases and J by 3 bases, 9 bases remained unmatched. This CDR3 contains 15 residues. CDR3 amino acids: CASSSTGAPSYEQYF. In nucleotides, the CDR3 is TGTGCCAGCAGCTCTACAGGGGCCCCCAGCTACGAGCAGTACTTC.